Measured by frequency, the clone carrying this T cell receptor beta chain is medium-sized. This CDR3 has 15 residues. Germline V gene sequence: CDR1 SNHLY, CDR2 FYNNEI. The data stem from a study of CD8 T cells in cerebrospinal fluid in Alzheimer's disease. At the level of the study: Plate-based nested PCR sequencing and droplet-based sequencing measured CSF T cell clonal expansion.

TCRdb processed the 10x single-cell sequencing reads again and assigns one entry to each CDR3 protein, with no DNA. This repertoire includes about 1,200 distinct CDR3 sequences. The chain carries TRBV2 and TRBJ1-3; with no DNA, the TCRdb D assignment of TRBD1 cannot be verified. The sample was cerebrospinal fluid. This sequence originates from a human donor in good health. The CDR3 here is CASSVGTGSGNTIYF.